Sample share makes the clone carrying this T cell receptor (beta chain) large (0.1 to 1%). This sample stems from a study of spatial heterogeneity in lung cancer. V lost 8 bases, J lost 1 base, and 11 bases stayed unmatched. This CDR3 has 15 residues. Germline assignment: CDR1 DFQATT and CDR2 SNEGSKA (reference sequence). The time point was: sample taken at primary tumor resection. Patients with untreated early-stage non-small cell lung cancer, numbering around 72, were the donors. Whole RNA came from tumor, nontumor lung or frozen PBMC and was sequenced without being sorted. Each TCR cDNA molecule carried a unique molecular identifier. TCRdb re-called the 5' RACE reads through MiXCR, storing one row per CDR3 protein. The table includes 3,100 or so distinct CDR3 sequences, 7% detected once.

The chain employs TRBV20-1 and TRBJ2-3; TRBD1 matches 8 bases. This material consisted of normal lung tissue next to the tumor, taken at surgery. This sequence was found in a male donor with early-stage non-small cell lung cancer. CDR3 coding DNA: TGCAGTTTAACCTCGGACAGGGACGGCACAGATACGCAGTATTTT. Its protein is CSLTSDRDGTDTQYF.